This T cell receptor (beta chain) was found in a study of blood T cells in healthy people across ages. Comments on this clonotype: Its antigen remains unidentified.

The authors extracted at least 6 micrograms of total RNA per sample. Study observations and caveats: Across samples, TCR beta diversity tracked strongly with naive T cell percentage.

With 6 bases removed from V and 6 bases from J, the gap between germline ends came to 10 bases. The CDR3 has 12 amino acids. A second PCR, run for roughly 6 to 11 cycles, used a sample-barcoded 5' primer plus a J-beta primer mix. Sequencing recovered at least 3 million CDR3-containing paired-end reads from each sample. TCRdb reprocessed the 5' RACE reads with MiXCR, giving one entry per CDR3 protein. The data show about 830,000 distinct CDR3 sequences, nearly 60% seen once. The sample consisted of blood. The TCR comes from a man under 40 in good health. The V call is TRBV12-3 or TRBV12-4, the J call TRBJ2-3; D is possibly TRBD2 (5 bases). In DNA, the CDR3 is TGTGCCAGCAGAGATAGGAGGGATACGCAGTATTTT. It specifies CASRDRRDTQYF.